Each of the 17 T cell receptor beta chains below was sequenced from the same sample in a study of shared clonotypes between healthy human individuals (dated by TCRdb to the early 2020s). Receptor libraries were prepared by the immunoSEQ multiplex PCR assay. TCRdb re-hosts the immuneACCESS table, in-frame sequences only. Its copies lack some clones; in the studies checked, an unresolved V gene accounts for under half of them, and the cause for the rest is not known. In all, the sample holds some 1.5 million clones, and approximately 98% of those were seen once. The biggest ten clones account for approximately 0.45% of the sample. Source material: naive CD4+ T cells sorted from blood. The cell subset or site label, read with the paper, signifies: CD45RA+ positively selected. Every receptor here comes from a man in his thirties or forties in good health.

This clone was found once. This sequence joins TRBV9 and TRBJ1-3; weak D call: TRBD1 (6 bases). Germline V CDR1 and CDR2: SGDLS, YYNGEE. V was shortened by 3 bases and J by 0 bases, with 16 bases between the two germline ends. The CDR3 is 17 residues long. The CDR3 bases are TGTGCCAGCAGCGCCGAGGTGGGGGCAGTCTCTGGAAACACCATATATTTT. As protein: CASSAEVGAVSGNTIYF.

The genes are TRBV19 and TRBJ2-3, with TRBD2 matching 7 bases. The CDR3 covers 16 residues. Germline-derived CDR1 and CDR2 are LNHDA and SQIVND (reference sequence). Trimming cost V 5 bases and J 1 base; bases outside gene matches: 9. As DNA, the CDR3 is TGTGCCAGTAGTTTGTCGGCGGGAGTTCGCACAGATACGCAGTATTTT. Translation gives CASSLSAGVRTDTQYF.

This sequence joins TRBV11-2 and TRBJ2-7; D may correspond to TRBD1 or TRBD2 (5 bases each). The V end was cut by 3 bases, the J end by 3 bases, with 18 bases between. CDR1 SGHAT and CDR2 FQNNGV come from the germline V gene. The CDR3 sequence is 16 residues long. The CDR3 DNA is TGTGCCAGCAGCTTTAGTTCCGGGACGGAATACTACGAGCAGTACTTC. Translating it yields CASSFSSGTEYYEQYF.

The gene calls are TRBV4-1 and TRBJ2-2; no clear D gene. V lost 0 bases and J lost 0, with 11 bases in between. The germline CDR1 and CDR2 sequences are MGHRA and YSYEKL. CDR3 length: 17 amino acids. The CDR3 DNA follows: TGCGCCAGCAGCCAAGAAACGGAAGCTGCGAACACCGGGGAGCTGTTTTTT. It is translated as CASSQETEAANTGELFF.

This chain uses TRBV19 with TRBJ2-7; 12 bases match TRBD1. The J segment lost 3 bases and the V segment lost 5 bases, leaving 17 bases of the junction unmatched. The germline V gene encodes CDR1 LNHDA and CDR2 SQIVND (reference sequence). There are 19 residues in the CDR3. The CDR3, as DNA: TGTGCCAGTAGTCCCATCGGGACAGGGGGCGCCGAGGGGTTCTACGAGCAGTACTTC. Residues: CASSPIGTGGAEGFYEQYF.

The DNA of the CDR3 is TGTGCCAGCTCACCACCGCGGGGGAGCGGGAGAGGGTCAGATACGCAGTATTTT. This codes for CASSPPRGSGRGSDTQYF. The genes are TRBV18 and TRBJ2-3, with 8 bases lining up with TRBD2. V shed 0 bases and J 4 bases; nucleotides not matched to a gene: 12. The CDR3 has 18 residues. Germline V gene lookup returns CDR1 KGHSH and CDR2 LQKENI. Full variable domain (outside the CDR3, taken from reference TRBV18 and TRBJ2-3): NAGVMQNPRHLVRRRGQEARLRCSPMKGHSHVYWYRQLPEEGLKFMVYLQKENIIDESGMPKERFSAEFPKEGPSILRIQQVVRGDSAAYFCASSPPRGSGRGSDTQYFGPGTRLTVL.

This rearrangement joins TRBV9 to TRBJ2-3, with 14 positions matching TRBD2. Germline CDR1 SGDLS, CDR2 YYNGEE. The V segment lost 3 bases and the J segment 6 bases; nucleotides outside the gene matches: 9. This CDR3 is 17 amino acids long. CDR3 DNA: TGTGCCAGCAGCGGAAGACTAGCGGGAGGGCTGGGGGATACGCAGTATTTT. This translates into CASSGRLAGGLGDTQYF.

The chain has TRBV14 and TRBJ2-3; D may be TRBD1 (5 bases). Deletions cut 0 bases from V and 2 bases from J, with 9 bases between. The germline V gene has CDR1 SGHDN and CDR2 FVKESK. This CDR3 has 15 amino acids. CDR3 region: CASSQDYRPTDTQYF. In nucleotides, the CDR3 is TGTGCCAGCAGCCAAGATTACAGGCCCACAGATACGCAGTATTTT.

This chain connects TRBV25-1 to TRBJ1-1, with D perhaps TRBD1 (5 bases). Per the germline V gene, CDR1 is MGHDK and CDR2 is SYGVNS. V shed 6 bases and J shed 0 bases, with 11 bases lying between them. The CDR3 runs to 14 residues. CDR3 sequence: CASSGGWMNTEAFF. CDR3 sequence (DNA): TGTGCCAGCAGCGGGGGTTGGATGAACACTGAAGCTTTCTTT. The full variable domain, rest sourced from reference TRBV25-1 and TRBJ1-1, is EADIYQTPRYLVIGTGKKITLECSQTMGHDKMYWYQQDPGMELHLIHYSYGVNSTEKGDLSSESTVSRIRTEHFPLTLESARPSHTSQYLCASSGGWMNTEAFFGQGTRLTVV.

This clone appeared a single time. This chain uses TRBV18 with TRBJ2-5; 9 nucleotides match TRBD2. Germline CDR1 KGHSH, CDR2 LQKENI. Trimming at V came to 3 bases and at J to 5 bases, leaving 10 bases not matched to a gene. This CDR3 contains 16 residues. The CDR3 DNA is TGTGCCAGCTCACCTCGTAGCGGGAGTCTTGGCGAGACCCAGTACTTC. Amino acid sequence: CASSPRSGSLGETQYF.

The CDR3 spells CASSLAQLNEAFF. The CDR3 DNA reads as TGTGCCAGCAGTTTAGCCCAGCTAAATGAAGCTTTCTTT. The V call is TRBV28, the J call TRBJ1-1; D remains unclear. CDR1 MDHEN and CDR2 SYDVKM come from the germline V gene. The CDR3 spans 13 residues. The V end lost 2 bases, the J end lost 7 bases, and 11 bases lay between the germline ends.

This rearrangement joins TRBV2 to TRBJ2-6; D gene ambiguous. CDR1 and CDR2 from the germline V gene are SNHLY and FYNNEI. V was pared by 7 bases and J by 2 bases, with 6 bases between. The CDR3 contains 13 residues. The CDR3 here is CASKVAGANVLTF. CDR3 nucleotides: TGTGCCAGCAAAGTTGCTGGGGCCAACGTCCTGACTTTC. Variable domain in full (rest from reference TRBV2 and TRBJ2-6): EPEVTQTPSHQVTQMGQEVILRCVPISNHLYFYWYRQILGQKVEFLVSFYNNEISEKSEIFDDQFSVERPDGSNFTLKIRSTKLEDSAMYFCASKVAGANVLTFGAGSRLTVL.

The CDR3 here is CATHDTYGEQFF. In nucleotides, the CDR3 is TGTGCCACTCACGATACGTATGGTGAGCAGTTCTTC. The rearrangement links TRBV6-5 to TRBJ2-1; no firm D call. This CDR3 region has 12 residues. Germline CDR1 is MNHEY and CDR2 is SVGAGI. Trimming shortened V by 10 bases and J by 9 bases, and 16 bases separated the two germline ends.

The chain is built from TRBV5-1 and TRBJ1-4; 8 bases fit TRBD1. The V gene end was trimmed by 0 bases and the J gene end by 0 bases; junction bases not matched to a gene: 1. The germline V gene has CDR1 SGHRS and CDR2 YFSETQ. This CDR3 comprises 16 residues. CDR3 in amino acids: CASSLAGQATNEKLFF. The CDR3 nucleotides are TGCGCCAGCAGCTTGGCGGGACAGGCAACTAATGAAAAACTGTTTTTT.

This clone is a singleton in its sample. The V and J genes are TRBV20-1 and TRBJ2-5, with D perhaps matching TRBD2 (6 bases). V lost 1 base, J lost 9 bases, and 9 bases lay in between. Germline CDR1 DFQATT, CDR2 SNEGSKA (reference sequence). This CDR3 comprises 11 residues. Written as DNA, the CDR3 is TGCAGTGCTAGAGCTCCGGGAGCCCAGTACTTC. Residues: CSARAPGAQYF.

This clone was seen a single time. The chain has TRBV11-2 and TRBJ2-7; 10 bases fit TRBD2. The germline CDR1 and CDR2 sequences are SGHAT and FQNNGV. The junction had 10 bases not matched to a gene; V was cut back by 3 bases and J by 2 bases. The CDR3 totals 17 residues. The CDR3 bases are TGTGCCAGCAGCTTTTCTAGCGGGAGCCGATTGACCTACGAGCAGTACTTC. Its protein is CASSFSSGSRLTYEQYF.

Here the CDR3 DNA reads TGTGCTGAACAGGGGGATAATGAAAAACTGTTTTTT. It is translated as CAEQGDNEKLFF. The chain has TRBV30 and TRBJ1-4; TRBD1 agrees at 8 bases. Germline V gene sequence: CDR1 GTSNPN, CDR2 SVGIG (reference sequence). The CDR3 is 12 residues long.